The 8 T cell receptor beta chains below come from one sample, sequenced in a study of cytomegalovirus exposure and HLA in healthy donors. In the PCR, 60 Vbeta and 13 Jbeta primers were used. Repertoires were generated with immunoSEQ multiplex PCR, while TCRdb's copy carries only in-frame clones and drops some. The table lists 170,000 or so clones, about 80% of them singletons, with 0.6% to 0.7% in the top ten. The sample comprised PBMCs. Source of these receptors: a boy aged 10-17 years in good health and CMV-seronegative.

This clone occurred a few times. The chain links TRBV11-2 to TRBJ2-5, with D perhaps TRBD2 (5 bases). The J call may be wrong; the DNA end is better matched by TRBJ2-7. The germline gives CDR1 SGHAT, CDR2 FQNNGV. The CDR3 is 14 residues long. The CDR3 DNA follows: TGTGCCAGCAGCCGATCGGGGTCCTCCTACGAGCAGTACTTC. The encoded protein is CASSRSGSSYEQYF.

This clone turned up a few times. V usage is TRBV4-3 and J usage is TRBJ2-1; the match to TRBD2 covers 9 bases. This CDR3 is built from 14 residues. With 0 bases clipped from V and 13 bases from J, the junction kept 7 bases outside the gene matches. Germline assignment: CDR1 LGHNA and CDR2 YSLEER. As DNA, the CDR3 is TGCGCCAGCAGCCAAGACCTAGCGGGATTGGGACAGTTCTTC. Its protein product is CASSQDLAGLGQFF.

The gene calls are TRBV18 and TRBJ2-1, with 9 nucleotides matching TRBD1. The junction had 11 bases not matched to a gene; V was cut back by 5 bases and J by 3 bases. The CDR3 is 17 residues long. Germline CDR1 reads KGHSH; CDR2 reads LQKENI. CDR3 coding DNA: TGTGCCAGCTCAGCGCTGCCGGGGGGACAGGGCTACAATGAGCAGTTCTTC. Translation gives CASSALPGGQGYNEQFF.

The chain employs TRBV19 and TRBJ1-1; D ambiguous. Trimming shortened V by 9 bases and J by 2 bases, and 10 bases separated the two germline ends. The CDR3 sequence is 12 residues long. Looked up from germline, CDR1 is LNHDA and CDR2 is SQIVND (reference sequence). The CDR3, as DNA: TGTGCCAGCCTAGAAGGAAACACTGAAGCTTTCTTT. Translated, it gives CASLEGNTEAFF.

The chain links TRBV19 to TRBJ1-4, with 9 bases lining up with TRBD1. With 5 bases clipped from V and 4 bases from J, the junction kept 8 bases outside the gene matches. Germline V CDR1 and CDR2: LNHDA, SQIVND (reference sequence). The CDR3 length is 16 residues. This CDR3 reads CASSPRTGDDNEKLFF. For the CDR3, the DNA is TGTGCCAGTAGTCCTAGGACAGGGGACGATAATGAAAAACTGTTTTTT. Based on the CDR3 plus reference TRBV19 and TRBJ1-4, the full variable domain is DGGITQSPKYLFRKEGQNVTLSCEQNLNHDAMYWYRQDPGQGLRLIYYSQIVNDFQKGDIAEGYSVSREKKESFPLTVTSAQKNPTAFYLCASSPRTGDDNEKLFFGSGTQLSVL.

V usage is TRBV2 and J usage is TRBJ1-3; 7 bases are a match to TRBD1. Germline-derived CDR1 and CDR2 are SNHLY and FYNNEI. J lost 0 bases, V lost 6 bases, and 5 bases had no gene match. CDR3 length: 15 amino acids. In DNA form, the CDR3 reads TGTGCCAGCAGCCCAACAGGGGTCTCTGGAAACACCATATATTTT. Translation gives CASSPTGVSGNTIYF.

V is TRBV5-5 and J is TRBJ1-1, with D perhaps TRBD1 (5 bases). In germline, CDR1 is SGHKS, CDR2 YYEKEE (reference sequence). This CDR3 has 12 residues. Trimming removed 0 bases from V and 11 bases from J, with 11 bases in between. CDR3 in DNA: TGTGCCAGCAGCTTGGAAGGGGATTGGGCTTTCTTT. This encodes CASSLEGDWAFF.

The J gene is TRBJ1-1, the V gene TRBV20-1; D gene uncertain. This CDR3 comprises 11 residues. V lost 3 bases and J lost 5, with 7 bases in between. Looked up from germline, CDR1 is DFQATT and CDR2 is SNEGSKA (reference sequence). CDR3 nucleotide sequence: TGCAGTGCTAGGGGAGAAACTGAAGCTTTCTTT. Its translation: CSARGETEAFF.